This entry lists 23 T cell receptor beta chains sequenced from one sample in a study of T-cell reconstitution after alpha-beta-depleted transplantation in children. Unique molecular identifiers were incorporated into the prepared TCRbeta library. TCRdb recomputed calls from the PCR reads with MiXCR, one row per CDR3 protein. Among some 200,000 distinct CDR3 sequences listed, 14% to 15% were seen once. The sample here was PBMCs from the stem cell graft donor, taken from the stem cell graft. The receptors derive from a human donor who donated a stem cell graft to a child with acute lymphoblastic leukemia.

This clonotype was recorded many times. The CDR3 loop reads CSARAFRGGYGYTF. CDR3 DNA: TGCAGTGCTAGGGCGTTTAGGGGTGGCTATGGCTACACCTTC. V gene TRBV20-1 combines with J gene TRBJ1-2; tentatively, D is TRBD1 (5 bases). The ends were cut back, 3 bases at V and 4 bases at J, with 15 bases in the middle. The CDR3 sequence is 14 residues long. Germline V gene data show CDR1 as DFQATT and CDR2 as SNEGSKA (reference sequence).

This clonotype has just a few counts. V gene TRBV12-3 or TRBV12-4 combines with J gene TRBJ1-3; TRBD1 is a possible D gene (5 bases). V dropped 4 bases and J dropped 0 bases, with 13 bases sitting between them. CDR3 length: 16 amino acids. The CDR3 loop reads CASSSGTVSSGNTIYF. As DNA, the CDR3 is TGTGCCAGCAGTTCGGGGACGGTCAGCTCTGGAAACACCATATATTTT.

This clonotype was counted ten times or more. The gene calls are TRBV19 and TRBJ2-1; D may correspond to TRBD1 or TRBD2 (6 bases each). Germline V CDR1 and CDR2: LNHDA, SQIVND (reference sequence). This CDR3 spans 16 amino acids. The V gene lost 6 bases and the J gene lost 0 bases, with 15 bases spanning the gap. The CDR3 bases are TGTGCCAGTAGAGGGACAAACGGGGGCTCCTACAATGAGCAGTTCTTC. Protein sequence: CASRGTNGGSYNEQFF. Variable domain in full (rest from reference TRBV19 and TRBJ2-1): DGGITQSPKYLFRKEGQNVTLSCEQNLNHDAMYWYRQDPGQGLRLIYYSQIVNDFQKGDIAEGYSVSREKKESFPLTVTSAQKNPTAFYLCASRGTNGGSYNEQFFGPGTRLTVL.

This clonotype was seen more than once but under ten times. The chain employs TRBV20-1 and TRBJ2-5, with 7 nucleotides matching TRBD2. This CDR3 region has 13 residues. Looked up from germline, CDR1 is DFQATT and CDR2 is SNEGSKA (reference sequence). With V trimmed by 6 bases and J by 6 bases, 10 bases remained unmatched. This chain's CDR3 is CSAPPPAGQTQYF. The DNA of the CDR3 is TGCAGTGCCCCTCCCCCAGCGGGGCAGACCCAGTACTTC.

This clonotype was seen at least ten times. The V gene is TRBV5-1, the J gene TRBJ2-3; 7 bases map to TRBD2. V lost 4 bases, J lost 1 base, and 3 bases stayed unmatched. The germline V gene encodes CDR1 SGHRS and CDR2 YFSETQ. The length of the CDR3 is 14 residues. CDR3 in amino acids: CASSGGDRTDTQYF. CDR3 bases: TGCGCCAGCAGCGGGGGGGACCGCACAGATACGCAGTATTTT.

The chain carries TRBV10-2 and TRBJ2-7, with 9 bases aligning to TRBD1. V dropped 7 bases and J dropped 1; count of bases not matched to a gene: 5. The length of the CDR3 is 14 residues. Germline V CDR1 and CDR2: WSHSY, SAAADI. This CDR3 is CASNPGQGSYEQYF. The DNA for the CDR3 is TGCGCCAGCAATCCCGGACAGGGGTCCTACGAGCAGTACTTC.

This clonotype occurred many times. The rearrangement uses TRBV29-1 and TRBJ2-1; 11 bases are shared with TRBD2. The CDR3 length is 13 residues. In germline, CDR1 is SQVTM, CDR2 ANQGSEA. V was clipped by 6 bases and J by 7 bases; unmatched bases: 5. CDR3 DNA: TGCAGCGTCCGGGCTAGCGGGAGGAATGAGCAGTTCTTC. Translating it yields CSVRASGRNEQFF.

This clonotype has just a few counts. The V and J genes are TRBV7-8 and TRBJ2-5; 14 bases map to TRBD2. Per germline, CDR1 SGHVS and CDR2 FQNEAQ. The CDR3 length is 16 residues. V gave up 5 bases and J gave up 5 bases; unmatched junction bases: 7. The DNA for the CDR3 is TGTGCCAGCAGCAGACTAGCGGGAGGGCCCTCGGAGACCCAGTACTTC. As protein: CASSRLAGGPSETQYF.

This clonotype has a handful of counts. The genes are TRBV11-2 and TRBJ2-3, with D maybe TRBD2 (6 bases). The ends were cut back, 4 bases at V and 3 bases at J, with 14 bases in the middle. CDR3 size: 15 residues. Looked up from germline, CDR1 is SGHAT and CDR2 is FQNNGV. The CDR3 reads CASSWGESGTDTQYF. CDR3 DNA sequence: TGTGCCAGCAGCTGGGGGGAGTCAGGGACAGATACGCAGTATTTT.

The chain joins TRBV30 to TRBJ1-5, with TRBD1 matching 11 bases. V was clipped by 5 bases and J by 5 bases; unmatched bases: 11. CDR1 GTSNPN and CDR2 SVGIG come from the germline V gene (reference sequence). The CDR3 runs 16 residues. The CDR3 loop is CAWRPRTGGIDQPQHF. CDR3 bases: TGTGCCTGGCGTCCCCGGACAGGGGGCATCGATCAGCCCCAGCATTTT.

J is TRBJ2-1 and V is TRBV20-1, with 12 bases aligning to TRBD2. Germline CDR1 reads DFQATT; CDR2 reads SNEGSKA (reference sequence). The CDR3 has 15 residues. Trimming cost V 3 bases and J 12 bases; bases outside gene matches: 12. The CDR3 bases are TGCAGTGCTAGGGACTTTGGACTAGCGGGACCCCCGCAGTTCTTC. This sequence encodes CSARDFGLAGPPQFF.

As regards this clonotype: With a much larger clone just one base away, this may be a read error. The rearrangement uses TRBV6-5 and TRBJ2-4; 12 bases are a match to TRBD2. The CDR3 spans 15 residues. In germline, CDR1 is MNHEY, CDR2 SVGAGI. For the CDR3, the DNA is TGTGCCAGCAGTTCTAGCGGGAGGGCTGGAAACAGTCAGTACTTC. The encoded protein is CASSSSGRAGNSQYF.

This clonotype was seen many times. The chain has TRBV20-1 and TRBJ2-7; 11 nucleotides line up with TRBD2. This CDR3 region has 14 residues. CDR1 is DFQATT, CDR2 SNEGSKA, per germline (reference sequence). J gave up 3 bases and V 4 bases, and 5 bases lay outside the gene matches. The CDR3: CSATLAGGLYEQYF. The CDR3 DNA follows: TGCAGTGCTACTCTAGCGGGAGGTCTCTACGAGCAGTACTTC.

This clonotype has at least ten counts. The chain carries TRBV5-1 and TRBJ2-3, with a tentative D call TRBD2 (6 bases). This CDR3 has 14 residues. The V gene's germline CDR1 is SGHRS and CDR2 YFSETQ. V lost 3 bases, J lost 2 bases, and 10 bases lay in between. This CDR3 is CASSSGTHTDTQYF. CDR3 bases: TGCGCCAGCAGCTCGGGGACTCACACAGATACGCAGTATTTT.

This clonotype was detected ten times or more. This chain joins TRBV7-8 and TRBJ2-5, with TRBD2 as a possible D gene (6 bases). Trimming left V 4 bases short and J 1 base short, with 13 bases between. CDR3 length: 15 amino acids. In germline, CDR1 is SGHVS, CDR2 FQNEAQ. Here the CDR3 DNA reads TGTGCCAGCAGCTCGCGGGGCCGGACCCAAGAGACCCAGTACTTC. Translating gives CASSSRGRTQETQYF.

The V and J genes are TRBV12-3 or TRBV12-4 and TRBJ2-5, with D possibly matching TRBD2 (6 bases). The V end was cut by 6 bases, the J end by 4 bases, with 9 bases between. The CDR3 has 12 residues. CDR3 DNA: TGTGCCAGCAGGGTCGGGGGAGAGACCCAGTACTTC. It yields the protein CASRVGGETQYF.

This clonotype was found many times. The genes are TRBV12-3 or TRBV12-4 and TRBJ1-5; maybe TRBD1 (5 bases). The CDR3 is 15 amino acids. The V and J ends lost 6 bases and 5 bases respectively, with 17 bases between them. The CDR3 spells CASRMGGQRDQPQHF. The CDR3 DNA reads TGTGCCAGCAGGATGGGGGGTCAACGGGATCAGCCCCAGCATTTT.

This clonotype was detected ten times or more. The chain is built from TRBV5-1 and TRBJ1-4; the D is unclear. The germline gives CDR1 SGHRS, CDR2 YFSETQ. The length of the CDR3 is 14 residues. Trimming pared 4 bases from V and 8 bases from J, leaving 15 bases between. CDR3 protein: CASSRASPGEKLFF. In DNA, the CDR3 is TGCGCCAGCAGCCGGGCCTCACCGGGGGAAAAACTGTTTTTT.

This clonotype was seen at least ten times. The chain links TRBV28 to TRBJ2-5; D is possibly TRBD2 (6 bases). The CDR3 length is 12 residues. The V end was cut by 7 bases, the J end by 3 bases, with 9 bases between. Germline V lookup: CDR1 MDHEN, CDR2 SYDVKM. The CDR3 DNA follows: TGTGCCAGCAAGGGCGGGGAAGAGACCCAGTACTTC. Its protein product is CASKGGEETQYF.

The genes are TRBV11-3 and TRBJ1-2; 7 nucleotides line up with TRBD1. Germline lookup yields CDR1 SGHNT and CDR2 YENEEA. V lost 5 bases to trimming and J lost 6 bases; unmatched junction nucleotides: 12. This CDR3 contains 15 residues. The CDR3 is CASSPTRTGEDGYTF. DNA of the CDR3: TGTGCCAGCAGCCCAACCCGGACAGGAGAGGATGGCTACACCTTC.

This clonotype was picked up many times. The chain links TRBV14 to TRBJ1-4; D call uncertain. The length of the CDR3 is 17 residues. Germline CDR1 is SGHDN and CDR2 is FVKESK. The V gene lost 3 bases and the J gene lost 0 bases, with 14 bases spanning the gap. The CDR3 region has the DNA TGTGCCAGCAGCCACTTCGCCGGCTTTGCAACTAATGAAAAACTGTTTTTT. Translation gives CASSHFAGFATNEKLFF.

This chain joins TRBV5-1 and TRBJ2-7; 9 bases map to TRBD2. V gave up 3 bases and J gave up 6 bases; unmatched junction bases: 7. Per the germline V gene, CDR1 is SGHRS and CDR2 is YFSETQ. This CDR3 contains 14 residues. CDR3 in amino acids: CASSSGGRAAEQYF. The CDR3 DNA reads as TGCGCCAGCAGCTCGGGCGGGAGGGCCGCCGAGCAGTACTTC.

This clonotype was seen a handful of times. The chain joins TRBV28 to TRBJ2-1; perhaps TRBD2 as D (6 bases). V was trimmed by 1 base and J by 7 bases, leaving 20 bases between them. The CDR3 spans 17 residues. The germline V gene encodes CDR1 MDHEN and CDR2 SYDVKM. The CDR3 spells CASSLYGSDSRGNEQFF. The CDR3 DNA sequence: TGTGCCAGCAGTTTATACGGTAGCGACTCCCGGGGGAATGAGCAGTTCTTC.